Below are 16 T cell receptor beta chains sequenced from a single sample in a study of neurological immune-mediated disorders (dated by TCRdb to the late 2010s). Library preparation employed 5' RACE. Reads for this sample came from an Illumina HiSeq 2500. Using fastp trimming at Q25 and MiXCR clonotype assembly, TCRdb reanalyzed the public sequencing data and kept in-frame beta chains. A single entry per CDR3 protein holds the most common genes and DNA from its merged rows. For this sample there are 90,000 to 150,000 distinct CDR3 sequences; about 3.2% appear just once. 1% to 1.5% of the sample rests with the top ten. Sequencing input: PBMCs. All receptors come from a woman younger than 45 with multiple sclerosis.

This clonotype appeared many times. The chain is built from TRBV6-5 and TRBJ2-7, with D perhaps matching TRBD1 or TRBD2 (5 bases each). Deletions cut 6 bases from V and 1 base from J, with 16 bases between. The CDR3 loop spans 15 amino acids. Germline V gives CDR1 MNHEY, CDR2 SVGAGI. The CDR3 bases are TGTGCCAGCAGCCCCCTCATGGGGGAGTCCTACGAGCAGTACTTC. Amino acid sequence: CASSPLMGESYEQYF.

This clonotype has ten or more counts. The chain joins TRBV20-1 to TRBJ2-3; 9 bases fit TRBD1. The CDR3 spans 15 residues. The V gene's germline CDR1 is DFQATT and CDR2 SNEGSKA (reference sequence). After removal of 5 bases from V and 5 bases from J, the junction contained 11 bases not matched to a gene. CDR3 sequence: CSASKQGARVDTQYF. The CDR3 DNA follows: TGCAGTGCTTCGAAACAGGGGGCGCGTGTAGATACGCAGTATTTT.

This clonotype showed up many times. The chain recombines TRBV6-6 with TRBJ2-3; D unresolved. Germline V gene sequence: CDR1 MNHNY, CDR2 SVGAGI (reference sequence). The CDR3 runs 16 residues. The V gene lost 5 bases and the J gene lost 0 bases, with 15 bases spanning the gap. As DNA, the CDR3 is TGTGCCAGCAGTAGCCCGGATGGTCCTAGCACAGATACGCAGTATTTT. Its protein is CASSSPDGPSTDTQYF.

This clonotype was detected ten times or more. The gene calls are TRBV6-2 or TRBV6-3 and TRBJ1-1, with unresolved D. The CDR3 extends over 13 amino acids. Germline values: CDR1 MNHEY, CDR2 SVGEGT. Trimming stripped 2 bases from V and 3 bases from J, with 7 bases between. CDR3 protein: CASSYGDYTEAFF. The CDR3 coding sequence is TGTGCCAGCAGTTACGGAGACTACACTGAAGCTTTCTTT.

This clonotype was found many times. This chain links TRBV29-1 with TRBJ1-2; no clear D. Germline V CDR1 and CDR2: SQVTM, ANQGSEA. The CDR3 totals 15 residues. V gave up 0 bases and J gave up 0 bases, with 11 bases separating them. The CDR3 DNA follows: TGCAGCGTTGAAGATTTTTTGGTCTCTAACTATGGCTACACCTTC. Protein product: CSVEDFLVSNYGYTF.

This clonotype was counted ten times or more. J is TRBJ2-2 and V is TRBV6-2 or TRBV6-3; the D is unclear. The CDR3 consists of 14 residues. Germline CDR1 reads MNHEY; CDR2 reads SVGEGT. Trimming stripped 1 base from V and 4 bases from J, with 7 bases between. CDR3 sequence (DNA): TGTGCCAGCAGTTACTTGGCTGTCACCGGGGAGCTGTTTTTT. This gives the protein CASSYLAVTGELFF.

This clonotype was counted at least ten times. J is TRBJ2-1 and V is TRBV5-1; possibly TRBD2 for D (5 bases). The germline V and J ends were trimmed by 4 bases and 9 bases, with 11 bases remaining between them. Germline lookup yields CDR1 SGHRS and CDR2 YFSETQ. The CDR3 length is 12 residues. CDR3 nucleotides: TGCGCCAGCAGCCGCGGGCCCGGTGAGCAGTTCTTC. It encodes CASSRGPGEQFF.

In its sample, this clonotype was seen many times. CDR3 sequence reads: CASRDISTYGYTF. The CDR3 DNA sequence: TGTGCCAGTAGGGACATCTCGACCTATGGCTACACCTTC. The chain couples TRBV19 to TRBJ1-2; maybe TRBD1 (5 bases). V gave up 6 bases and J gave up 4 bases, with 12 bases separating them. CDR3 length: 13 residues. Looked up from germline, CDR1 is LNHDA and CDR2 is SQIVND (reference sequence).

This clonotype was seen only a few times. The chain has TRBV9 and TRBJ1-2; D is ambiguous. Germline assignment: CDR1 SGDLS and CDR2 YYNGEE. CDR3 length equals 12 residues. The V and J ends lost 0 bases and 6 bases respectively, with 6 bases between them. CDR3 nucleotides: TGTGCCAGCAGCGTAGGTATACATGGCTACACCTTC. Its translation: CASSVGIHGYTF. Variable domain in full (rest from reference TRBV9 and TRBJ1-2): DSGVTQTPKHLITATGQRVTLRCSPRSGDLSVYWYQQSLDQGLQFLIQYYNGEERAKGNILERFSAQQFPDLHSELNLSSLELGDSALYFCASSVGIHGYTFGSGTRLTVV.

This clonotype has a count of ten or more. The chain recombines TRBV12-3 or TRBV12-4 with TRBJ2-7; maybe TRBD2 (5 bases). V lost 9 bases to trimming and J lost 4 bases, with 19 bases between them. The CDR3 consists of 14 residues. The CDR3 nucleotides are TGTGCCAGGGGTAGCGAGCCCGGGTCTTACGAGCAGTACTTC. This sequence encodes CARGSEPGSYEQYF.

The table lists this clonotype with a few counts. The chain links TRBV30 to TRBJ1-1; perhaps TRBD1 as D (5 bases). This CDR3 is 13 amino acids long. Per the germline V gene, CDR1 is GTSNPN and CDR2 is SVGIG (reference sequence). Deletions cut 7 bases from V and 1 base from J, with 13 bases between. The CDR3 reads CAYPGLGNTEAFF. The CDR3, as DNA: TGTGCCTACCCGGGGCTCGGGAACACTGAAGCTTTCTTT. The full variable domain, rest sourced from reference TRBV30 and TRBJ1-1, is SQTIHQWPATLVQPVGSPLSLECTVEGTSNPNLYWYRQAAGRGLQLLFYSVGIGQISSEVPQNLSASRPQDRQFILSSKKLLLSDSGFYLCAYPGLGNTEAFFGQGTRLTVV.

This clonotype occurred many times. The rearrangement joins TRBV20-1 to TRBJ2-3; D is possibly TRBD1 (5 bases). Trimming stripped 2 bases from V and 5 bases from J, with 11 bases between. Germline V gene data show CDR1 as DFQATT and CDR2 as SNEGSKA (reference sequence). The CDR3 runs 13 residues. The CDR3 here is CSARLGVGDTQYF. CDR3 bases: TGCAGTGCTAGACTAGGGGTTGGAGATACGCAGTATTTT.

J is TRBJ2-3 and V is TRBV9; D may be TRBD2 (5 bases). Germline lookup yields CDR1 SGDLS and CDR2 YYNGEE. V was clipped by 5 bases and J by 4 bases, with 14 bases between them. The CDR3 extends over 14 amino acids. The CDR3 DNA sequence: TGTGCCAGCAGACCGGGAAATGGAGCAGATACGCAGTATTTT. Its translation is CASRPGNGADTQYF.

This clonotype was observed at least ten times. The chain employs TRBV20-1 and TRBJ1-2, with D possibly matching TRBD1 (5 bases). V was clipped by 3 bases and J by 13 bases, with 12 bases between them. Germline V gene lookup returns CDR1 DFQATT and CDR2 SNEGSKA (reference sequence). The CDR3 consists of 10 residues. The CDR3 sequence is CSASSGVPTF. CDR3 DNA: TGCAGTGCTAGTTCGGGGGTTCCCACCTTC.

The V gene is TRBV12-5, the J gene TRBJ2-1; 11 nucleotides agree with TRBD2. Germline V lookup: CDR1 LGHNT, CDR2 FRNRAP. V was pared by 3 bases and J by 5 bases, with 3 bases of the junction left unmatched. This CDR3 contains 15 residues. The chain's CDR3 is CASGLGTSGDNEQFF. Written as DNA, the CDR3 is TGTGCTAGTGGTTTAGGGACTAGCGGAGACAATGAGCAGTTCTTC.

This clonotype was seen at least ten times. The chain is built from TRBV7-9 and TRBJ1-2; perhaps TRBD1 as D (6 bases). Germline CDR1 is SEHNR and CDR2 is FQNEAQ (reference sequence). V shed 5 bases and J shed 4 bases, with 8 bases lying between them. This CDR3 is built from 12 residues. CDR3 sequence reads: CASSPDSYGYTF. For the CDR3, the DNA is TGTGCCAGCAGCCCGGACAGCTATGGCTACACCTTC.